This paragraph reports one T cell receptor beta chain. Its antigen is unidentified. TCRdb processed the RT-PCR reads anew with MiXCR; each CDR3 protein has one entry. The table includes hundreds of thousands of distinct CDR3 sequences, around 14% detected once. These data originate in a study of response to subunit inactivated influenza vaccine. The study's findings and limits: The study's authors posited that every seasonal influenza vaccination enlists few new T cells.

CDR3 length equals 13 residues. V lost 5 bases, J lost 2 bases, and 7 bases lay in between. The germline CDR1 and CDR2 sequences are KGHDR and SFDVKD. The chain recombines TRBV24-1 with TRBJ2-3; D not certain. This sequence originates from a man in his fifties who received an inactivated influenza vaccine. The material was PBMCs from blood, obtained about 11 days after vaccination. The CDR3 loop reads CATSVPATDTQYF. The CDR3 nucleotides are TGTGCCACCAGTGTTCCGGCCACAGATACGCAGTATTTT.